This entry describes one T cell receptor (beta chain). Its antigen is unidentified. These data come from a study of T cell responses to AZD1222 COVID-19 vaccine. Study information: Analyses pooled second doses at about 4 or about 12 weeks.

Assay used: immunoSEQ multiplex PCR; TCRdb lists only in-frame clones, some missing. Of approximately 150,000 clones listed, roughly 92% are singletons. Germline CDR1 and CDR2: MNHEY and SMNVEV (reference sequence). The CDR3 runs 15 residues. V was pared by 4 bases and J by 3 bases, with 7 bases of the junction left unmatched. Findings and limits, study-wide: Clonal diversity may have been underestimated in mostly white British donors. Without day 14 samples, only post-peak T cell repertoires were studied. Dominant CD4 TCR responses targeted spike regions 160-218 and 743-854.

The specimen comprised peripheral blood, sampled on day 0 of AZD1222 vaccination. The TCR was taken from an adult in good health. V and J are TRBV27 and TRBJ1-1, with 8 bases that match TRBD1. The CDR3 nucleotides are TGTGCCAGCAGTTCAGGATACAGGGGGGACACTGAAGCTTTCTTT. This gives the protein CASSSGYRGDTEAFF.